Following are 22 T cell receptor beta chains from one sample sequenced in a study of shared clonotypes between healthy human individuals. Clones were sequenced by immunoSEQ multiplex PCR, and TCRdb holds only the in-frame ones, with some missing. The sample shows a few hundred thousand clones, around 77% of them seen only once. The specimen was PBMCs. These receptors all stem from a middle-aged woman in good health. Some clones in this sample may be carry-over from other donors' samples.

The genes are TRBV7-9 and TRBJ2-1, with 10 bases that match TRBD2. The V and J ends lost 1 base and 6 bases, in that order; junction bases with no gene match: 3. Germline values: CDR1 SEHNR, CDR2 FQNEAQ (reference sequence). This CDR3 has 15 residues. CDR3 residues: CASSLGTSGFNEQFF. The CDR3 nucleotides are TGTGCCAGCAGCTTAGGGACTAGCGGTTTCAATGAGCAGTTCTTC.

The rearrangement joins TRBV19 to TRBJ2-5; D is perhaps TRBD1 or TRBD2 (5 bases each). The V gene lost 1 base and the J gene lost 2 bases, with 14 bases spanning the gap. CDR1 is LNHDA, CDR2 SQIVND, per germline (reference sequence). This CDR3 is 16 amino acids long. CDR3 loop: CASSIGRGHGQETQYF. The CDR3 DNA reads TGTGCCAGTAGTATAGGACGGGGCCATGGGCAAGAGACCCAGTACTTC.

The chain is built from TRBV2 and TRBJ2-7; 9 bases agree with TRBD2. After removal of 7 bases from V and 5 bases from J, the junction contained 12 bases not matched to a gene. This CDR3 comprises 15 residues. The germline CDR1 and CDR2 sequences are SNHLY and FYNNEI. Written as DNA, the CDR3 is TGTGCCAGCAAAGAAGGGCGGGAGGGCCCTAACGAGCAGTACTTC. Its protein product is CASKEGREGPNEQYF. The complete variable domain, with remaining parts taken from reference TRBV2 and TRBJ2-7, reads EPEVTQTPSHQVTQMGQEVILRCVPISNHLYFYWYRQILGQKVEFLVSFYNNEISEKSEIFDDQFSVERPDGSNFTLKIRSTKLEDSAMYFCASKEGREGPNEQYFGPGTRLTVT.

V and J are TRBV7-9 and TRBJ2-3, with D possibly matching TRBD1 (5 bases). The CDR3 has 11 amino acids. Between the trimmed V and J ends, which lost 7 bases and 7 bases, there was a span of 9 bases. Germline CDR1 SEHNR, CDR2 FQNEAQ (reference sequence). CDR3 sequence (DNA): TGTGCCAGCACTGTGGGGCATACGCAGTATTTT. It is translated as CASTVGHTQYF.

This clone is a singleton in its sample. The chain is built from TRBV6-4 and TRBJ2-3; TRBD2 agrees at 12 bases. The CDR3 consists of 16 residues. The germline gives CDR1 MRHNA, CDR2 SNTAGT. With 9 bases clipped from V and 4 bases from J, the junction kept 11 bases outside the gene matches. CDR3 bases: TGTGCCAGTTCTAAGACTAGCGGGAGTCCTGCAGATACGCAGTATTTT. This gives the protein CASSKTSGSPADTQYF.

This clone was recorded once. It is likely a read error: a sequence one base away is far more abundant. The chain carries TRBV7-8 and TRBJ2-7; either TRBD1 or TRBD2 may supply D (6 bases each). This CDR3 comprises 12 residues. The germline CDR1 and CDR2 sequences are SGHVS and FQNEAQ. V was trimmed by 5 bases and J by 8 bases, leaving 13 bases between them. The CDR3 nucleotides are TGTGCCAGCAGCCACGGGGGCGGCAAGCAGTACTTC. This translates into CASSHGGGKQYF.

This clone showed up just once. The CDR3, as DNA: TGTGCCAGCAGGACTAGCGGGGGAACCACCTACGAGCAGTACTTC. It yields the protein CASRTSGGTTYEQYF. V and J are TRBV28 and TRBJ2-7; 12 nucleotides agree with TRBD2. From germline, CDR1 is MDHEN and CDR2 SYDVKM. CDR3 length equals 15 residues. The ends lost 6 bases at V and 2 bases at J; junction bases unmatched: 5.

As to this clone: A far larger clone is just one base off, so this is likely a read error. In the same sample, other DNA sequences code for this CDR3. The gene calls are TRBV5-1 and TRBJ1-2; 7 nucleotides line up with TRBD1. There are 14 residues in the CDR3. Per the germline V gene, CDR1 is SGHRS and CDR2 is YFSETQ. CDR3 sequence (DNA): TGTGCCAGCAGCCCGCGGGACAGAAACTATGGCTACACCTTC. It is translated as CASSPRDRNYGYTF.

A remark on this clone: A much bigger clone sits one base away, suggesting this may be a read error. The chain couples TRBV7-9 to TRBJ1-1; D may be TRBD1 (5 bases). CDR3 length: 15 amino acids. Germline values: CDR1 SEHNR, CDR2 FQNEAQ (reference sequence). In nucleotides, the CDR3 is TGTGCCGGCAGCCCTGAGACAGCCCGGCGGACTGAAGCTTTCTTT. Translating gives CAGSPETARRTEAFF.

A remark on this clone: This may arise from a read error, as a much more abundant clone is one base away. This rearrangement joins TRBV7-3 to TRBJ2-2; D unclear. The CDR3 spans 12 residues. Trimming took 2 bases from V and 3 from J, leaving 1 base between them. Germline loops: CDR1 SGHTA, CDR2 FQGTGA. The CDR3 DNA sequence: TGTGCCAGCAGCTTAGACACCGGGGAGCTGTTTTTT. Its protein product is CASSLDTGELFF.

This clone showed up just a few times. The CDR3 is CASSALQGNTGELFF. In nucleotides, the CDR3 is TGTGCCAGCAGTGCCCTACAGGGCAACACCGGGGAGCTGTTTTTT. V usage is TRBV6-4 and J usage is TRBJ2-2; a weak D match, TRBD1 (6 bases). The length of the CDR3 is 15 residues. Germline lookup yields CDR1 MRHNA and CDR2 SNTAGT. V gave up 4 bases and J gave up 2 bases, with 11 bases separating them.

The CDR3 DNA reads TGTGCCTGGAGTGTACTAGGAGGTAACACTGAAGCTTTCTTT. Protein product: CAWSVLGGNTEAFF. The chain links TRBV30 to TRBJ1-1; D is unresolved. V was cut by 0 bases and J by 2 bases, with 10 bases left in between. This CDR3 spans 14 amino acids. Germline CDR1 and CDR2: GTSNPN and SVGIG (reference sequence).

J is TRBJ2-1 and V is TRBV29-1, with no clear D. Germline V CDR1 and CDR2: SQVTM, ANQGSEA. The CDR3 is 13 residues long. Trimming took 0 bases from V and 6 from J, leaving 9 bases between them. CDR3 loop: CSVEDSLANEQFF. The CDR3 nucleotides read TGCAGCGTTGAAGATTCCCTCGCCAATGAGCAGTTCTTC.

The chain employs TRBV5-4 and TRBJ2-7, with D possibly called TRBD1 or TRBD2 (6 bases each). The CDR3 consists of 12 residues. Germline loops: CDR1 SGHNT, CDR2 YYREEE (reference sequence). V was clipped by 3 bases and J by 4 bases, with 8 bases between them. The DNA for the CDR3 is TGTGCCAGCAGCTGGGGGGCTTACGAGCAGTACTTC. Translating gives CASSWGAYEQYF. The full variable domain, in which reference TRBV5-4 and TRBJ2-7 provide the parts outside the CDR3, is ETGVTQSPTHLIKTRGQQVTLRCSSQSGHNTVSWYQQALGQGPQFIFQYYREEENGRGNFPPRFSGLQFPNYSSELNVNALELDDSALYLCASSWGAYEQYFGPGTRLTVT.

The sample holds one count of this clone. With a far larger clone one base away, a read error is the likely cause. The chain combines TRBV2 with TRBJ2-1, with no clear D. The CDR3 runs to 11 residues. The V gene's germline CDR1 is SNHLY and CDR2 FYNNEI. Trimming removed 5 bases at V and 3 bases at J, with 2 bases between. The CDR3 nucleotides read TGTGCCAGCAGTTACTACAATGAGCAGTTCTTC. As protein: CASSYYNEQFF. Combining the CDR3 with reference TRBV2 and TRBJ2-1 gives the whole variable domain EPEVTQTPSHQVTQMGQEVILRCVPISNHLYFYWYRQILGQKVEFLVSFYNNEISEKSEIFDDQFSVERPDGSNFTLKIRSTKLEDSAMYFCASSYYNEQFFGPGTRLTVL.

This clone has a handful of counts. Additional DNA sequences in this sample encode the identical CDR3. This chain joins TRBV6-4 and TRBJ2-3; 7 bases line up with TRBD2. This CDR3 spans 15 amino acids. V trimming: 2 bases; J trimming: 0 bases; junction bases outside the gene matches: 2. CDR1 MRHNA and CDR2 SNTAGT come from the germline V gene. The CDR3 DNA follows: TGTGCCAGCAGTGACGGTAGCGGGAGCACAGATACGCAGTATTTT. Protein: CASSDGSGSTDTQYF.

Points on this clone: A far larger clone lies a single base away; this is likely a read error. V is TRBV5-1 and J is TRBJ2-5, with TRBD2 matching 12 bases. Germline lookup yields CDR1 SGHRS and CDR2 YFSETQ. The trim removed 2 bases at V and 10 bases at J, leaving 9 bases unmatched. This CDR3 is 15 amino acids long. The CDR3 nucleotides are TGCGCCAGCAGCTTTCCTCCGACTAGCGGGAGTGTCCAGTACTTC. Protein product: CASSFPPTSGSVQYF.

This chain joins TRBV7-6 and TRBJ2-1, with TRBD2 identical over 9 bases. Germline CDR1 reads SGHVS; CDR2 reads FNYEAQ. Trimming took 1 base from V and 10 from J; bases not matched to a gene: 2. CDR3 length: 13 residues. The CDR3 DNA reads as TGTGCCAGCAGCTTAGGACTAGCGGAAGAGCAGTTCTTC. This sequence encodes CASSLGLAEEQFF. Filled out from reference TRBV7-6 and TRBJ2-1, the complete variable domain reads GAGVSQSPRYKVTKRGQDVALRCDPISGHVSLYWYRQALGQGPEFLTYFNYEAQQDKSGLPNDRFSAERPEGSISTLTIQRTEQRDSAMYRCASSLGLAEEQFFGPGTRLTVL.

The chain couples TRBV27 to TRBJ2-2, with no clear D. Deletions cut 5 bases from V and 4 bases from J, with 8 bases between. The CDR3 covers 13 residues. CDR1 MNHEY and CDR2 SMNVEV come from the germline V gene (reference sequence). The DNA of the CDR3 is TGTGCCAGCAGTCCCCGGAGCACCGGGGAGCTGTTTTTT. As protein: CASSPRSTGELFF.

The chain links TRBV5-1 to TRBJ2-5, with D tentatively TRBD2 (6 bases). This CDR3 spans 16 amino acids. Germline CDR1 SGHRS, CDR2 YFSETQ. V was clipped by 2 bases and J by 0 bases, with 14 bases between them. The CDR3 spells CASSLSGGTYQETQYF. The CDR3 DNA is TGCGCCAGCAGCTTATCAGGCGGGACCTACCAAGAGACCCAGTACTTC.

The chain recombines TRBV7-3 with TRBJ2-7; tentatively, D is TRBD2 (5 bases). Trimming stripped 0 bases from V and 1 base from J, with 7 bases between. Germline V gene lookup returns CDR1 SGHTA and CDR2 FQGTGA. The CDR3 consists of 14 residues. CDR3 sequence (DNA): TGTGCCAGCAGCTTAACGGGGAGTTCCTACGAGCAGTACTTC. This gives the protein CASSLTGSSYEQYF.

The rearrangement uses TRBV4-1 and TRBJ2-7; 10 bases align to TRBD2. The germline V gene encodes CDR1 MGHRA and CDR2 YSYEKL. This CDR3 has 16 amino acids. V lost 1 base to trimming and J lost 2 bases; unmatched junction nucleotides: 5. CDR3 amino acids: CASSQASGSFPYEQYF. CDR3 in DNA: TGCGCCAGCAGCCAAGCTAGCGGGAGTTTCCCCTACGAGCAGTACTTC.